These T cell receptor beta chains were read from a single sample in a study of T cells in Graves' hyperthyroidism and ophthalmopathy. TCRdb re-called the multiplex PCR reads with MiXCR, one entry per CDR3 protein. Among approximately 380,000 distinct CDR3 sequences listed, 11% to 15% were seen once. The sample consisted of blood. These receptors originate from a man in his fifties or sixties with Graves' ophthalmopathy. The CDR3 runs from the conserved cysteine through the conserved F or W. D genes are given only for firm matches. The size entry is marked missing in some rows and otherwise reads once, few, many or a size class.

D gene	V gene	J gene	clone size	CDR3 protein	CDR3 DNA
TRBD2	TRBV20-1	TRBJ2-1	few	CSGRTGGPYNEQFF	TGCAGTGGTCGCACGGGAGGGCCCTACAATGAGCAGTTCTTC
TRBD2	TRBV7-9	TRBJ2-7	few	CASSSTGTSGRVGQYF	TGTGCCAGCAGCTCAACCGGGACTAGCGGGAGAGTAGGGCAGTACTTC
-	TRBV3-1	TRBJ2-2	many	CASSQELGAPGELFF	TGTGCCAGCAGCCAAGAACTGGGGGCTCCTGGGGAGCTGTTTTTT
-	TRBV29-1	TRBJ2-2	-	CSVAQNTGELFF	TGCAGCGTCGCACAGAACACCGGGGAGCTGTTTTTT
TRBD2	TRBV2	TRBJ2-7	many	CASSDPSGRAYEQYF	TGTGCCAGCAGTGATCCCAGCGGGAGGGCCTACGAGCAGTACTTC
-	TRBV7-2	TRBJ2-3	few	CASNFTSTDTQYF	TGTGCCAGCAACTTTACCAGCACAGATACGCAGTATTTT
-	TRBV28	TRBJ2-5	many	CASSFSSFSTGLTRETQYF	TGTGCCAGCAGTTTCTCCAGCTTCTCGACAGGACTCACTAGAGAGACCCAGTACTTC
-	TRBV19	TRBJ2-1	few	CASSLLGQRHNEQFF	TGTGCCAGTAGCTTGCTGGGCCAACGACACAATGAGCAGTTCTTC
-	TRBV5-5	TRBJ1-1	many	CASSSLVNTEAFF	TGTGCCAGCAGCTCGTTGGTGAACACTGAAGCTTTCTTT
-	TRBV5-1	TRBJ2-6	-	CASSSPLRTGANVLTF	TGCGCCAGCAGCTCCCCACTACGCACTGGGGCCAACGTCCTGACTTTC
-	TRBV7-2	TRBJ2-1	many	CASSSSRSNYNEQFF	TGTGCCAGCAGCTCATCCCGCTCCAATTACAATGAGCAGTTCTTC
-	TRBV6-4	TRBJ1-2	few	CASKPHPGGYGYTF	TGTGCCAGCAAACCACACCCGGGGGGCTATGGCTACACCTTC
-	TRBV5-1	TRBJ2-5	-	CASSLVQIGQETQYF	TGCGCCAGCAGCTTGGTACAGATAGGACAGGAGACCCAGTACTTC
-	TRBV6-6	TRBJ2-1	many	CASSYSGTHNNEQFF	TGTGCCAGCAGTTACTCGGGGACACATAACAATGAGCAGTTCTTC
TRBD1	TRBV18	TRBJ1-5	many	CASSPTGGSNQPQHF	TGTGCCAGCTCACCGACAGGGGGTAGCAATCAGCCCCAGCATTTT
-	TRBV7-9	TRBJ2-5	many	CASSFEQKETQYF	TGTGCCAGCAGCTTCGAACAGAAAGAGACCCAGTACTTC
-	TRBV27	TRBJ2-7	many	CASSLSSVETYEQYF	TGTGCCAGCAGTTTATCGAGTGTTGAAACCTACGAGCAGTACTTC
-	TRBV20-1	TRBJ2-1	many	CSARDLLSGGDSYNEQFF	TGCAGTGCTAGAGATCTATTGAGCGGAGGGGACTCCTACAATGAGCAGTTCTTC
TRBD1	TRBV15	TRBJ2-1	few	CATSSQGAGNNEQFF	TGTGCCACCAGCTCACAGGGGGCAGGAAACAATGAGCAGTTCTTC
TRBD2	TRBV5-1	TRBJ2-7	few	CASSPSGLAASSYEQYF	TGCGCCAGCAGCCCTAGCGGACTAGCGGCTAGCTCCTACGAGCAGTACTTC
-	TRBV12-3/TRBV12-4	TRBJ1-3	-	CASSWTSSGNTIYF	TGTGCCAGCAGCTGGACAAGCTCTGGAAACACCATATATTTT
TRBD2	TRBV3-1	TRBJ2-7	many	CASSQVVGLAGGPGEQYF	TGTGCCAGCAGCCAAGTTGTGGGACTAGCGGGAGGGCCGGGTGAGCAGTACTTC
-	TRBV9	TRBJ2-3	few	CASSGPIEGNTDTQYF	TGTGCCAGCAGCGGGCCGATAGAGGGGAACACAGATACGCAGTATTTT
-	TRBV27	TRBJ2-5	few	CASSLSSGQRLVTQQETQYF	TGTGCCAGCAGTTTATCATCCGGGCAGAGACTAGTTACCCAGCAAGAGACCCAGTACTTC
-	TRBV5-1	TRBJ2-7	many	CASSLMTSAYEQYF	TGCGCCAGCAGCCTGATGACTAGTGCCTACGAGCAGTACTTC
-	TRBV3-1	TRBJ2-7	many	CASSPTGRVLSYEQYF	TGTGCCAGCAGCCCCACAGGGAGGGTCCTTTCCTACGAGCAGTACTTC
-	TRBV18	TRBJ2-7	many	CASSPVGWVSSYEQYF	TGTGCCAGCTCCCCCGTAGGTTGGGTCAGCTCCTACGAGCAGTACTTC
-	TRBV6-1	TRBJ2-3	-	CASRRGNTADTQYF	TGTGCCAGCAGACGCGGAAATACTGCGGATACGCAGTATTTT
-	TRBV28	TRBJ2-7	many	CASSFIIKGQTYEQYF	TGTGCCAGCAGTTTCATTATTAAGGGACAAACCTACGAGCAGTACTTC
-	TRBV3-1	TRBJ1-1	few	CASSSAGGMNTEAFF	TGTGCCAGCAGCTCCGCGGGAGGAATGAACACTGAAGCTTTCTTT
TRBD2	TRBV27	TRBJ2-1	many	CASSFLAGGISYNEQFF	TGTGCCAGCAGTTTCCTAGCGGGAGGTATATCCTACAATGAGCAGTTCTTC
TRBD1	TRBV27	TRBJ2-1	many	CASSLPGQGVGNEQFF	TGTGCCAGCAGTCTACCGGGACAGGGGGTAGGCAATGAGCAGTTCTTC
TRBD2	TRBV29-1	TRBJ2-3	many	CSVESRGRTTDTQYF	TGCAGCGTTGAGAGTCGCGGGAGGACCACAGATACGCAGTATTTT
TRBD2	TRBV3-1	TRBJ2-1	many	CASSQVLAVNNEQFF	TGTGCCAGCAGCCAAGTCCTAGCGGTGAACAATGAGCAGTTCTTC
-	TRBV6-1	TRBJ2-3	many	CASTGGTSTDTQYF	TGTGCCAGCACCGGGGGGACAAGCACAGATACGCAGTATTTT
-	TRBV14	TRBJ2-7	-	CASSPSMGTVSYEQYF	TGTGCCAGCAGCCCCTCAATGGGTACAGTTTCCTACGAGCAGTACTTC
TRBD1	TRBV5-1	TRBJ1-1	-	CASSLVEGANTEAFF	TGCGCCAGCAGCTTGGTAGAGGGGGCGAACACTGAAGCTTTCTTT
-	TRBV30	TRBJ2-1	many	CAWSFGSSYNEQFF	TGTGCCTGGAGTTTTGGGAGTTCCTACAATGAGCAGTTCTTC
TRBD2	TRBV6-1	TRBJ2-1	-	CASRGVAGVDPNEQFF	TGTGCCAGCAGGGGGGTGGCGGGAGTAGACCCCAATGAGCAGTTCTTC
TRBD2	TRBV4-2	TRBJ2-7	few	CASSPKPGLDNEQYF	TGTGCCAGCAGCCCCAAACCGGGACTAGACAACGAGCAGTACTTC
-	TRBV7-9	TRBJ2-3	many	CASISPGDVDTQYF	TGTGCCAGCATTTCTCCGGGAGATGTAGATACGCAGTATTTT
-	TRBV20-1	TRBJ2-3	-	CSARPPTDTQYF	TGCAGTGCTAGGCCTCCCACAGATACGCAGTATTTT
-	TRBV11-2	TRBJ2-4	many	CASSQGGPGNIQYF	TGTGCCAGCAGCCAGGGGGGGCCGGGAAACATTCAGTACTTC
-	TRBV2	TRBJ1-5	many	CASKGGVNQPQHF	TGTGCCAGCAAAGGGGGGGTAAATCAGCCCCAGCATTTT
-	TRBV12-3/TRBV12-4	TRBJ1-2	many	CASSSGIHYGYTF	TGTGCCAGCAGTTCCGGGATACACTATGGCTACACCTTC
TRBD2	TRBV11-3	TRBJ2-4	-	CASSQDAGTSKNIQYF	TGTGCCAGCAGCCAAGATGCCGGGACTAGCAAAAACATTCAGTACTTC
-	TRBV29-1	TRBJ1-2	-	CSVAAVGYGYTF	TGCAGCGTTGCGGCCGTTGGCTATGGCTACACCTTC
-	TRBV2	TRBJ2-7	-	CASRTTGLGYEQYF	TGTGCCAGCAGAACGACAGGTTTAGGGTACGAGCAGTACTTC
TRBD1	TRBV14	TRBJ2-1	few	CASSQPLTGSNEQFF	TGTGCCAGCAGCCAGCCCCTGACAGGGTCCAATGAGCAGTTCTTC
TRBD2	TRBV9	TRBJ2-2	-	CASSGGLAGGPGELFF	TGTGCCAGCAGCGGGGGACTAGCGGGAGGGCCCGGGGAGCTGTTTTTT
-	TRBV28	TRBJ2-3	few	CASRDASALRGDTQYF	TGTGCCAGCAGAGATGCTAGCGCCCTTCGAGGAGATACGCAGTATTTT
-	TRBV5-1	TRBJ1-3	few	CASSPQTQGTGNTIYF	TGCGCCAGCAGCCCACAAACACAGGGTACTGGAAACACCATATATTTT